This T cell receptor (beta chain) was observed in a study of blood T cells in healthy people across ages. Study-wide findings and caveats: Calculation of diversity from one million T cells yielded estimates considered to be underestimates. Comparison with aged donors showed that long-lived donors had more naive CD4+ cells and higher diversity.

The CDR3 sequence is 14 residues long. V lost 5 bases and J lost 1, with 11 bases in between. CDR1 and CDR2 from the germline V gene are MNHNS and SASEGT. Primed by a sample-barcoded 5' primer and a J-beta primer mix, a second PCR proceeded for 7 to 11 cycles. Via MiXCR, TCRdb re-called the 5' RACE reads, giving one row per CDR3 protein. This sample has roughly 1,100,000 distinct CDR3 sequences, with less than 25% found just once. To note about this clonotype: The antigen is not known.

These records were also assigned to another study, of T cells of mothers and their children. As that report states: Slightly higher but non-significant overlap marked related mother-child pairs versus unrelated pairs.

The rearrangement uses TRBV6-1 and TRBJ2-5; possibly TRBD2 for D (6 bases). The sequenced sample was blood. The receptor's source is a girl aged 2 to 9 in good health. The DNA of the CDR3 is TGTGCCAGCAGTAAACAGCGGGCCCAAGAGACCCAGTACTTC. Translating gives CASSKQRAQETQYF.